The present T cell receptor beta chain was sequenced within a study of blood T cell repertoires in COVID-19. Study summary: The United States, Italy and Spain supplied acute and convalescent COVID-19 samples. PBMCs, B-cell-depleted T cells, or T cells were the source of the cDNA or gDNA that made up the material.

Source study methods: Estimates of nucleated cell counts were drawn from the amplification of reference gene primers. Produced via immunoSEQ multiplex PCR; TCRdb's table is partial and in-frame only. V and J calls and clone size are as listed in that table; D and trimming were resolved from the DNA. The sample lists roughly 87,000 clones; about four fifths were seen once. In germline, CDR1 is KGHDR, CDR2 SFDVKD. This CDR3 contains 16 residues. J gave up 5 bases and V 3 bases, and 5 bases lay outside the gene matches. What was sequenced was peripheral blood. This chain uses TRBV24-1 with TRBJ2-2, with 10 bases identical to TRBD1. The receptor was isolated from a woman between 70 and 85 years old with acute or convalescent COVID-19. CDR3 nucleotide sequence: TGTGCCACCAGTGATCCGACAGGGGGCAAGACCGGGGAGCTGTTTTTT. It is translated as CATSDPTGGKTGELFF.